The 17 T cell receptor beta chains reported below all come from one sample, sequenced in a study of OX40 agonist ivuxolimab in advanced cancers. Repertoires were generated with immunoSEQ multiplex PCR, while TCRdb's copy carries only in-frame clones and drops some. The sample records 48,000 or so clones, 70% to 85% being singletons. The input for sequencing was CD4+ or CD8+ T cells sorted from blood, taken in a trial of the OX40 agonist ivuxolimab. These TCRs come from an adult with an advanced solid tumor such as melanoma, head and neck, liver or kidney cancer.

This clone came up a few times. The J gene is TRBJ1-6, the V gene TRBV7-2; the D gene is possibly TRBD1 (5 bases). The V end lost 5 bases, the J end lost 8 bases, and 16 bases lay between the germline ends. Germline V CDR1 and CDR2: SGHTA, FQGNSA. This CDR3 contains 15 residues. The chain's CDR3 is CASSPAVGTHSPLHF. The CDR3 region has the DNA TGTGCCAGCAGCCCAGCAGTGGGGACCCATTCACCCCTCCACTTT.

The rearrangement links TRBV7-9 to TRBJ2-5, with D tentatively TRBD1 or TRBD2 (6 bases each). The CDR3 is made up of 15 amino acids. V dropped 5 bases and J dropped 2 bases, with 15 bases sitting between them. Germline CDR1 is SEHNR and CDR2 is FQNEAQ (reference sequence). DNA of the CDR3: TGTGCCAGCAGCCAGAGACAGGCGGGACAAGAGACCCAGTACTTC. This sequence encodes CASSQRQAGQETQYF.

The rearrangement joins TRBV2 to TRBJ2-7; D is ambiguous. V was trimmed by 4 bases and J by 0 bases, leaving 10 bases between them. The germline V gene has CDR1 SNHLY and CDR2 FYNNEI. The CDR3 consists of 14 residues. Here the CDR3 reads CASSVASISYEQYF. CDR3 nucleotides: TGTGCCAGCAGTGTGGCATCGATCTCCTACGAGCAGTACTTC. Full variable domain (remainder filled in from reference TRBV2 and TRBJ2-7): EPEVTQTPSHQVTQMGQEVILRCVPISNHLYFYWYRQILGQKVEFLVSFYNNEISEKSEIFDDQFSVERPDGSNFTLKIRSTKLEDSAMYFCASSVASISYEQYFGPGTRLTVT.

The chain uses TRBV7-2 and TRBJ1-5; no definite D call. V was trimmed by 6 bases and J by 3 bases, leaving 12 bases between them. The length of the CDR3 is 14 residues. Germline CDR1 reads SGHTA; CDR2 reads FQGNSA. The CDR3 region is CASSTRGPNQPQHF. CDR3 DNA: TGTGCCAGCAGTACACGGGGTCCCAATCAGCCCCAGCATTTT.

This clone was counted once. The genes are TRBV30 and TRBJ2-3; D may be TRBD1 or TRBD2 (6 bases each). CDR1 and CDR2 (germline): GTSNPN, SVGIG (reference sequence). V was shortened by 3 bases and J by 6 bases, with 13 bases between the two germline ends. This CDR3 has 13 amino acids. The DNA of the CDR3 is TGTGCCTGGAGCGGTAGAGGGGGGGATACGCAGTATTTT. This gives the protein CAWSGRGGDTQYF.

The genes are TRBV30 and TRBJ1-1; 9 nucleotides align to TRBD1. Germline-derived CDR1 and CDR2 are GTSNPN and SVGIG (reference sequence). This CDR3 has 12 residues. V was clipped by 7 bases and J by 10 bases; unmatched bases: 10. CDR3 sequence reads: CASRTGAPAAFF. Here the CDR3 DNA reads TGTGCCTCTAGGACAGGGGCGCCGGCAGCTTTCTTT.

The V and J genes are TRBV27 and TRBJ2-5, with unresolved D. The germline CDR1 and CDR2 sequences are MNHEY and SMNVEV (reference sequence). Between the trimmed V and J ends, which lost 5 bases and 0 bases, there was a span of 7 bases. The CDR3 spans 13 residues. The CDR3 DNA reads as TGTGCCAGCAGTCACGGGTACCAAGAGACCCAGTACTTC. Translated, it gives CASSHGYQETQYF.

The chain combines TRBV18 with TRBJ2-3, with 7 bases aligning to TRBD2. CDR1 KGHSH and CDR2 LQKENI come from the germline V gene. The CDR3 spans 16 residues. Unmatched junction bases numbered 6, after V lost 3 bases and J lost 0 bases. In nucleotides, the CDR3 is TGTGCCAGCTCACCCAGGAGCGGGATAAGCACAGATACGCAGTATTTT. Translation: CASSPRSGISTDTQYF.

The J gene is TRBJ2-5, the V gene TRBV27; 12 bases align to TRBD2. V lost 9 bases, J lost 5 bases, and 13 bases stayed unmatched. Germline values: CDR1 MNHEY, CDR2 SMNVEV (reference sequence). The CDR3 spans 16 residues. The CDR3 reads CARGLAGKRDVETQYF. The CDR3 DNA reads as TGTGCCAGAGGACTAGCGGGAAAACGAGATGTGGAGACCCAGTACTTC.

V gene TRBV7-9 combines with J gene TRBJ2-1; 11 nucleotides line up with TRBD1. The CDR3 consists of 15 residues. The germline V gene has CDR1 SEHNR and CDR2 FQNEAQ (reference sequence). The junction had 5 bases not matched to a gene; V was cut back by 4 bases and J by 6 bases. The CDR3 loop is CASSSPGQGGNEQFF. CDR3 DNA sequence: TGTGCCAGCAGCTCCCCGGGACAGGGGGGCAATGAGCAGTTCTTC.

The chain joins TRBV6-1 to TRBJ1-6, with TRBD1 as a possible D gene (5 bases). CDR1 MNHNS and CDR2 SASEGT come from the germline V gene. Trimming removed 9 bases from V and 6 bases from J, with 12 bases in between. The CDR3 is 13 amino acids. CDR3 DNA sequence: TGTGCCAGTTACAGGCTCCCTAATTCACCCCTCCACTTT. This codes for CASYRLPNSPLHF.

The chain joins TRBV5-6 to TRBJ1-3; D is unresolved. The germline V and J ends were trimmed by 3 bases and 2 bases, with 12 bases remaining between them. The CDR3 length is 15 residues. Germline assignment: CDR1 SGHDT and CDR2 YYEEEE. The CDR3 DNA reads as TGTGCCAGCAGCTCCCCGACTAGGACTGGAAACACCATATATTTT. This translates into CASSSPTRTGNTIYF.

The CDR3 protein is CAWWRLTTEAFF. CDR3 DNA sequence: TGTGCCTGGTGGCGGTTAACAACTGAAGCTTTCTTT. This sequence joins TRBV30 and TRBJ1-1; D not resolved. The CDR3 has 12 amino acids. V lost 5 bases to trimming and J lost 5 bases, with 12 bases between them. From germline, CDR1 is GTSNPN and CDR2 SVGIG (reference sequence).

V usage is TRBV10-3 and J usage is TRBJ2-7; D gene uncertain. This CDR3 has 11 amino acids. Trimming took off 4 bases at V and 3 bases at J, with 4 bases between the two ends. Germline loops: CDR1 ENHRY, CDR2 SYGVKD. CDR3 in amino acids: CAISGDYEQYF. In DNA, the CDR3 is TGTGCCATCAGTGGGGACTACGAGCAGTACTTC.

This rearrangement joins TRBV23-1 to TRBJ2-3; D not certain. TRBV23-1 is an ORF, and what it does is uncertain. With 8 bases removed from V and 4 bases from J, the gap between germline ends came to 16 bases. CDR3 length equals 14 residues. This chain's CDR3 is CASCASLFADTQYF. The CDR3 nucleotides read TGCGCCAGCTGCGCGTCTTTGTTCGCAGATACGCAGTATTTT.

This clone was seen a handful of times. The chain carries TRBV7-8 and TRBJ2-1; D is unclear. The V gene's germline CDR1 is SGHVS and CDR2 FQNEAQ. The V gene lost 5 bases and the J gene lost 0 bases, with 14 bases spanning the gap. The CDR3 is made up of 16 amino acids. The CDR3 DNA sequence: TGTGCCAGCAGCCCCCGACGGACCGTCTCCTACAATGAGCAGTTCTTC. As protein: CASSPRRTVSYNEQFF.

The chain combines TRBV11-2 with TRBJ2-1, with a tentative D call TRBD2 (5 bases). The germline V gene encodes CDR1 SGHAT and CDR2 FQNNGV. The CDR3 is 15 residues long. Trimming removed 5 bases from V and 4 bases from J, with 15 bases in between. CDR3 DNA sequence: TGTGCCAGCAGCCCGGACTCCACCCTTTACAATGAGCAGTTCTTC. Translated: CASSPDSTLYNEQFF. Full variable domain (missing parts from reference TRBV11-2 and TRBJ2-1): EAGVAQSPRYKIIEKRQSVAFWCNPISGHATLYWYQQILGQGPKLLIQFQNNGVVDDSQLPKDRFSAERLKGVDSTLKIQPAKLEDSAVYLCASSPDSTLYNEQFFGPGTRLTVL.